This T cell receptor (beta chain) was obtained from a study of OX40 agonist ivuxolimab in advanced cancers. Patients were excluded for autoimmune disease history or systemic immunosuppression. The CDR3 contains 13 residues. The germline V and J ends were trimmed by 8 bases and 4 bases, with 12 bases remaining between them. Germline lookup yields CDR1 MDHEN and CDR2 SYDVKM. The repertoire was sequenced with immunoSEQ multiplex PCR; TCRdb's copy has only in-frame clones and lacks some. The table records some 23,000 clones, about 80% of them present only once. The receptor's source is an adult with an advanced solid tumor such as melanoma, head and neck, liver or kidney cancer. The sample was CD4+ or CD8+ T cells sorted from blood, taken in a trial of the OX40 agonist ivuxolimab. V and J are TRBV28 and TRBJ2-1; D possibly corresponds to TRBD2 (6 bases). The CDR3 DNA reads as TGTGCCAGCCTCTCGACTAGTTACAATGAGCAGTTCTTC. It translates to CASLSTSYNEQFF.